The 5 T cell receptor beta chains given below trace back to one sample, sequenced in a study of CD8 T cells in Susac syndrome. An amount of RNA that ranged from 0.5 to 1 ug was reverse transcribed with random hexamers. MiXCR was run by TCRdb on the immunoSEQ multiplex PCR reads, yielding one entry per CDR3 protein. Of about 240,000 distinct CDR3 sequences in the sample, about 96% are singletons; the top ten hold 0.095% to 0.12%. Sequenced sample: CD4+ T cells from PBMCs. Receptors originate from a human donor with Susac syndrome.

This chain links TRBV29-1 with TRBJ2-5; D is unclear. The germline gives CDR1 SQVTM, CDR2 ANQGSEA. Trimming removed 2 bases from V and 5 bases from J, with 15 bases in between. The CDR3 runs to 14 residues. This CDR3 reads CSVEPLLRWETQYF. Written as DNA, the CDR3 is TGCAGCGTTGAACCCCTTCTTCGGTGGGAGACCCAGTACTTC.

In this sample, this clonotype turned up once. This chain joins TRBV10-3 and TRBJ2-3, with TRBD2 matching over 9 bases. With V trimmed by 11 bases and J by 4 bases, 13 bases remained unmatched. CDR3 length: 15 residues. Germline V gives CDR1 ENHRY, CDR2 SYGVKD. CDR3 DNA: TGTGCCCCCAGGATTTGGGCGGGGGGGGCAGATACGCAGTATTTT. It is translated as CAPRIWAGGADTQYF.

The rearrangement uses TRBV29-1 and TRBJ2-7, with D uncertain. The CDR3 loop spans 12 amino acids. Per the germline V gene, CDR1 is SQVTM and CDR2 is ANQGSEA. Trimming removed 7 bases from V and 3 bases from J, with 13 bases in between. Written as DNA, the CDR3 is TGCAGCGCCTCTCTTACTGGCTACGAGCAGTACTTC. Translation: CSASLTGYEQYF.

CDR3 in amino acids: CSGDRGTEAFF. CDR3 coding DNA: TGCAGTGGGGACAGGGGCACTGAAGCTTTCTTT. The J gene is TRBJ1-1, the V gene TRBV29-1; TRBD1 matches 10 bases. The CDR3 sequence is 11 residues long. Germline V gene sequence: CDR1 SQVTM, CDR2 ANQGSEA. The entire variable domain, with the rest obtained from reference TRBV29-1 and TRBJ1-1, is as follows: SAVISQKPSRDICQRGTSLTIQCQVDSQVTMMFWYRQQPGQSLTLIATANQGSEATYESGFVIDKFPISRPNLTFSTLTVSNMSPEDSSIYLCSGDRGTEAFFGQGTRLTVV.

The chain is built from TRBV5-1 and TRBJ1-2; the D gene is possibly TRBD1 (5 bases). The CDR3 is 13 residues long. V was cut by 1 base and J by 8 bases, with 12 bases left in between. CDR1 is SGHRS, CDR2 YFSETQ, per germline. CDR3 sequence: CASSLRLGEGYTF. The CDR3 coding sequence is TGCGCCAGCAGCTTGCGGTTGGGGGAGGGCTACACCTTC.